This is a list of T cell receptor beta chains from one sample in a study of OX40 agonist ivuxolimab in advanced cancers. The table came from immunoSEQ multiplex PCR; TCRdb's copy has only in-frame clones and leaves some out. The profile shows over 10,000 clones, 75% to 95% of them singletons. The sample here was CD4+ or CD8+ T cells sorted from blood, taken in a trial of the OX40 agonist ivuxolimab. Receptors were obtained from an adult with an advanced solid tumor such as melanoma, head and neck, liver or kidney cancer. Each CDR3 is given without its conserved first and last residue. Clone size is not always given. Where it is, it says once, few, many or a class for expanded clones.

TRBV29-1 | NA | SVRHTDTQY
TRBV21-1 | NA | ASSKEGSGDAYEQY
TRBV11-2 | NA | ASSFSLSNEQF
TRBV7-6 | NA | ASSLAESGHNEQF
TRBV19 | NA | ASSMSGAFYEQY
TRBV14 | few | ASSQEFQGARSPLH
TRBV4-1 | NA | ASSRTGGDEKLF
TRBV19 | NA | ASSITSGVRYEQY
TRBV7-9 | NA | ASSYRGLNTEAF
TRBV10-1 | NA | ASSEMARKTYGYT
TRBV5-1 | NA | ASSLGEGTGLYEQY
TRBV18 | NA | ASSPLAGVTREQF
TRBV4-1 | NA | ASSQSLRRTDTQY
TRBV19 | NA | ASMGLAYNEQF
TRBV7-2 | once | ASSPSGPPYNEQF
TRBV4-3 | NA | ASSQDSRGAMGEQY
TRBV4-1 | once | ASSQWTSGTHEQY
TRBV19 | NA | ASSIADSGRHPTDTQY
TRBV7-8 | NA | ASSQQGRGGKLF
TRBV7-9 | NA | ASSWGPISSYNEQF
TRBV6-5 | medium-sized | ASRSGGNTGELF
TRBV7-2 | once | ASRIPPPDRADEKLF
TRBV27 | NA | ASSLSSGSSSYEQY
TRBV7-9 | NA | AGERDTEAF
TRBV6-6 | NA | ASSGTGREQETQY
TRBV11-3 | NA | ASSPMGGFTEAF
TRBV7-3 | NA | ASSHRGTAYEQY
TRBV11-2 | once | ASSLVSPGQGGPAGELF
TRBV19 | NA | ASCEGSTQPQH
TRBV6-6 | NA | ASSYWALSPYEQY
TRBV6-4 | few | ASSDSEGVESGGDTEAF